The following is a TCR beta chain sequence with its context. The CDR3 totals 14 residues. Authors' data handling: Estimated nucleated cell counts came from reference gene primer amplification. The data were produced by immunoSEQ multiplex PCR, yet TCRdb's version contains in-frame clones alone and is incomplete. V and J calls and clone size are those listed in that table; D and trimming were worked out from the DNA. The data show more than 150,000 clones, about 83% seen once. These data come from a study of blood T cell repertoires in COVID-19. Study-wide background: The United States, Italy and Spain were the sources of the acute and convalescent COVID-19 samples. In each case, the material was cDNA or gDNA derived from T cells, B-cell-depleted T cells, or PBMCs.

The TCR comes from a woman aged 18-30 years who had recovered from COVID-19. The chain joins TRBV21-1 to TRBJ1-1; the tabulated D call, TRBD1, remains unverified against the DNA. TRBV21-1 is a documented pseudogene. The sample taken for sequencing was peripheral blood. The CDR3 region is CASSNVQTNTEAFF. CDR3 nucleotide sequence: TGTGCCAGCAGCAATGTACAGACGAACACTGAAGCTTTCTTT.